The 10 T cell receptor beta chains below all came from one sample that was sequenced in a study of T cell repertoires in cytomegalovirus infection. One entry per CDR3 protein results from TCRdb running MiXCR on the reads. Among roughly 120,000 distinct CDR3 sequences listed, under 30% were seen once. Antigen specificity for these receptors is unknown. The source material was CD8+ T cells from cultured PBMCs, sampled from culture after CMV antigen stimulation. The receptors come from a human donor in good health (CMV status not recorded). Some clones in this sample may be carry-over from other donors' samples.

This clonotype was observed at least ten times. CDR3 nucleotide sequence: TGTGCCAGCAGTTCAGCGGGGGGGAACTACAATGAGCAGTTCTTC. Protein: CASSSAGGNYNEQFF. The chain carries TRBV6-2 or TRBV6-3 and TRBJ2-1; 10 bases align to TRBD2. The germline V gene encodes CDR1 MNHEY and CDR2 SVGEGT. The CDR3 runs to 15 residues. Trimming at V came to 4 bases and at J to 3 bases, leaving 3 bases not matched to a gene.

DNA for the CDR3: TGTGCCAGCGAACAGGGGGCTCCCACTGAAGCTTTCTTT. This encodes CASEQGAPTEAFF. The V gene is TRBV19, the J gene TRBJ1-1; 9 bases fit TRBD1. Per the germline V gene, CDR1 is LNHDA and CDR2 is SQIVND (reference sequence). This CDR3 has 13 amino acids. V was clipped by 9 bases and J by 4 bases; unmatched bases: 6.

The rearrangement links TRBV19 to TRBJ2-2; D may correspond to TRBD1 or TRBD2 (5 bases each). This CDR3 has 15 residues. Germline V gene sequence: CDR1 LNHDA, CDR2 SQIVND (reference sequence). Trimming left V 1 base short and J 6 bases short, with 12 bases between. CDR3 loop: CASSIVGDGAGELFF. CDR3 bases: TGTGCCAGTAGTATAGTAGGGGACGGGGCCGGGGAGCTGTTTTTT.

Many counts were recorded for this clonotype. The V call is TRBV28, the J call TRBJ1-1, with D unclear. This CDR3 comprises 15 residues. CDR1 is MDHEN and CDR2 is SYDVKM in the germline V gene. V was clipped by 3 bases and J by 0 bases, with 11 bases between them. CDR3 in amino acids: CASSFPPGLNTEAFF. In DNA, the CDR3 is TGTGCCAGCAGTTTCCCCCCGGGCTTGAACACTGAAGCTTTCTTT. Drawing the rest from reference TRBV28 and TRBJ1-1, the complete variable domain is DVKVTQSSRYLVKRTGEKVFLECVQDMDHENMFWYRQDPGLGLRLIYFSYDVKMKEKGDIPEGYSVSREKKERFSLILESASTNQTSMYLCASSFPPGLNTEAFFGQGTRLTVV.

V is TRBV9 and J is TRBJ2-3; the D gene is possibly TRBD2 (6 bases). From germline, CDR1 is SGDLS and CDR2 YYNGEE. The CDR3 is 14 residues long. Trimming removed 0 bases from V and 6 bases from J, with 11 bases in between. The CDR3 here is CASSVARGMDTQYF. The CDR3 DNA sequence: TGTGCCAGCAGCGTAGCCCGGGGGATGGATACGCAGTATTTT.

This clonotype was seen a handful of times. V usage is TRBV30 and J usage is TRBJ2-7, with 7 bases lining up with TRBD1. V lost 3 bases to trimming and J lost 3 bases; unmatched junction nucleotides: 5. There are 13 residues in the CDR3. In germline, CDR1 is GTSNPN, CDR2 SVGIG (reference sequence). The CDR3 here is CAWSGTDLYEQYF. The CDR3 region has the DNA TGTGCCTGGAGCGGGACAGACCTCTACGAGCAGTACTTC.

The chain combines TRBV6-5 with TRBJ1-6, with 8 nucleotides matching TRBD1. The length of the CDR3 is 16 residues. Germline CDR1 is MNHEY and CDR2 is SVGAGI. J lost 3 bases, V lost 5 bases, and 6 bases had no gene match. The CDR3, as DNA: TGTGCCAGCAGTCAACAGGACAGGGACTATAATTCACCCCTCCACTTT. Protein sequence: CASSQQDRDYNSPLHF.

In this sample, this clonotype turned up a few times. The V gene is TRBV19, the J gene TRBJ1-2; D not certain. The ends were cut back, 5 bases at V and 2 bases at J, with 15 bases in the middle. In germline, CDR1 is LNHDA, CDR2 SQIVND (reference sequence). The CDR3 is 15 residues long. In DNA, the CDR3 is TGTGCCAGTAGTGGAGCCCAGGATAAGAACTATGGCTACACCTTC. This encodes CASSGAQDKNYGYTF.

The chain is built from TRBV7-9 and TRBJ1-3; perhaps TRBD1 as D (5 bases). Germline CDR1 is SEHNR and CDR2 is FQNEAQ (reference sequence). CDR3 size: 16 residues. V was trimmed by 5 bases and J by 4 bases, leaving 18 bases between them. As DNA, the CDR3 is TGTGCCAGCAGCCCCCCCGCCCGGGGGGAAGGAAACACCATATATTTT. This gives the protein CASSPPARGEGNTIYF. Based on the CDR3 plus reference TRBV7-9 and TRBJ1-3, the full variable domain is DTGVSQNPRHKITKRGQNVTFRCDPISEHNRLYWYRQTLGQGPEFLTYFQNEAQLEKSRLLSDRFSAERPKGSFSTLEIQRTEQGDSAMYLCASSPPARGEGNTIYFGEGSWLTVV.

DNA of the CDR3: TGTGCCATCAGTGACAGGGGGAGCACTGAAGCTTTCTTT. Amino acid sequence: CAISDRGSTEAFF. The J gene is TRBJ1-1, the V gene TRBV10-3; 7 nucleotides align to TRBD1. J lost 4 bases, V lost 3 bases, and 2 bases had no gene match. There are 13 residues in the CDR3. Germline V lookup: CDR1 ENHRY, CDR2 SYGVKD.